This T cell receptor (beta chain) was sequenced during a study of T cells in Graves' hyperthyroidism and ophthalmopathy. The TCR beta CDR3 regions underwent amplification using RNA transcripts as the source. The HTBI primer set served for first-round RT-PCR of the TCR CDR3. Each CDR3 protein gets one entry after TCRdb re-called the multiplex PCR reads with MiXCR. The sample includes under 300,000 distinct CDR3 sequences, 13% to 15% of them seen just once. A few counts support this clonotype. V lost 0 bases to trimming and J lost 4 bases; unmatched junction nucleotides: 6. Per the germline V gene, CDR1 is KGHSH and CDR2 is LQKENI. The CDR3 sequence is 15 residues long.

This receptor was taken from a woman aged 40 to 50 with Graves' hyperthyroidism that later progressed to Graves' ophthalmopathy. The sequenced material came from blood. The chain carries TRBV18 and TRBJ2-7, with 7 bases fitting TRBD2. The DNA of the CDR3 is TGTGCCAGCTCACCACCGGAGGGAGGGTTTTACGAGCAGTACTTC. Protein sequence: CASSPPEGGFYEQYF.